This record concerns one T cell receptor beta chain sequence. The antigen remains undetermined. These data come from a study of CD8+CD57+ T cells in acquired aplastic anemia. Study observations and caveats: Statistical testing detected no significant gap in CD8+ Simpson's diversity between patients and controls.

The CDR3 has 16 amino acids. Unmatched junction bases numbered 8, after V lost 5 bases and J lost 0 bases. Germline CDR1 and CDR2: SGHAT and FQNNGV. TCR beta VDJ and CDR3 profiling used genomic DNA as template. MiXCR, run by TCRdb on the reads, gives a single entry per CDR3 protein. The table lists roughly 120,000 distinct CDR3 sequences, 45% to 60% of them singletons. An expansion of CD8+CD57+ cells by flow cytometry had been shown in patients chosen for sequencing. The sequence derives from a human donor with aplastic anemia. Sequencing was done on a sample of sorted CD4+, CD8+, or CD8+CD57+ T cells (not recorded which) from PBMCs. This chain links TRBV11-2 with TRBJ2-3; 7 nucleotides match TRBD1. DNA of the CDR3: TGTGCCAGCAGCGAGTTGGGACAGAGAAGCACAGATACGCAGTATTTT. Translated: CASSELGQRSTDTQYF.